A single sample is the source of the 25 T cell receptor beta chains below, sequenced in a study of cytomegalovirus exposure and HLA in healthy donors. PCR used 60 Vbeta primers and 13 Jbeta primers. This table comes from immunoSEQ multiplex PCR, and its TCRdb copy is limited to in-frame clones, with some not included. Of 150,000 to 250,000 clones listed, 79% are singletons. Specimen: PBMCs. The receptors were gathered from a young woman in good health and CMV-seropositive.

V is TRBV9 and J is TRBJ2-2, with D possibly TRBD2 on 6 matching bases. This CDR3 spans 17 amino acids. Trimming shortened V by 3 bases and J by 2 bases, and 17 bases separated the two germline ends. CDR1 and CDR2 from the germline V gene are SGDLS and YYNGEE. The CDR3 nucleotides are TGTGCCAGCAGCGCTCGGAGGGGCGCGGGTAACACCGGGGAGCTGTTTTTT. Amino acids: CASSARRGAGNTGELFF.

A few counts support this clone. In DNA form, the CDR3 reads TGTGCCAGTTGTTTACAGCTTAGCAATCAGCCCCAGCATTTT. Protein sequence: CASCLQLSNQPQHF. The chain is built from TRBV2 and TRBJ1-5; no firm D call. V lost 9 bases, J lost 0 bases, and 12 bases lay in between. Germline loops: CDR1 SNHLY, CDR2 FYNNEI. CDR3 length equals 14 residues.

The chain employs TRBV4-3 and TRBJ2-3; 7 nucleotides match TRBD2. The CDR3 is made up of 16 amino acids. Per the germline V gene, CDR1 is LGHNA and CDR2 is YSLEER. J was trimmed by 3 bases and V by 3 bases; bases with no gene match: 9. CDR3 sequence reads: CASSQASGPGTDTQYF. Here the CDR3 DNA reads TGCGCCAGCAGCCAGGCTAGCGGCCCGGGGACAGATACGCAGTATTTT.

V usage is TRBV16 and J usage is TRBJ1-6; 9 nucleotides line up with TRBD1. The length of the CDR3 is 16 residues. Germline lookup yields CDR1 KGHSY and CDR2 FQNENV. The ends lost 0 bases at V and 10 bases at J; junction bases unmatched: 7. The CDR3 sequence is CASSQSAGTGQSPLHF. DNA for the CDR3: TGTGCCAGCAGCCAATCGGCCGGGACAGGGCAATCACCCCTCCACTTT. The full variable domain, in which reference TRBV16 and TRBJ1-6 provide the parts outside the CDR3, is GEEVAQTPKHLVRGEGQKAKLYCAPIKGHSYVFWYQQVLKNEFKFLISFQNENVFDETGMPKERFSAKCLPNSPCSLEIQATKLEDSAVYFCASSQSAGTGQSPLHFGNGTRLTVT.

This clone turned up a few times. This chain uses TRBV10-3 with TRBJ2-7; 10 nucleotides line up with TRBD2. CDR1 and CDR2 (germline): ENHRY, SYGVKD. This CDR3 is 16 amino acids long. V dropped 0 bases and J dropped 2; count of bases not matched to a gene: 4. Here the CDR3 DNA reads TGTGCCATCAGTGAGTCCAAAGCGGGAGGGACCTACGAGCAGTACTTC. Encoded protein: CAISESKAGGTYEQYF.

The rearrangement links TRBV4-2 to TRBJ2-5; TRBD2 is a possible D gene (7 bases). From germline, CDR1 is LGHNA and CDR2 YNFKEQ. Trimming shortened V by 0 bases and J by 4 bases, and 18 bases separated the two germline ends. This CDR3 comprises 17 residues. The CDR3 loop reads CASSQESSGGAAETQYF. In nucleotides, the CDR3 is TGTGCCAGCAGCCAAGAGAGCAGTGGGGGGGCCGCAGAGACCCAGTACTTC.

The chain's CDR3 is CASSPSPGHLLNTIYF. CDR3 DNA: TGTGCCAGCAGCCCCTCTCCGGGACACCTCCTAAACACCATATATTTT. The V call is TRBV7-7, the J call TRBJ1-3; tentatively, D is TRBD1 (6 bases). This CDR3 contains 16 residues. Deletions cut 5 bases from V and 6 bases from J, with 20 bases between. Germline CDR1 and CDR2: SSHAT and FNYEAQ (reference sequence).

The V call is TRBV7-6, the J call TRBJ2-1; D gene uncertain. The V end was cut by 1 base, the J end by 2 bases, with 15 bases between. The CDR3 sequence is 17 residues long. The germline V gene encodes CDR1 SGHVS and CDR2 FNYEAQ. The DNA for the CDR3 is TGTGCCAGCAGCTTAGGATGGGCCAGAACAACCTACAATGAGCAGTTCTTC. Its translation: CASSLGWARTTYNEQFF.

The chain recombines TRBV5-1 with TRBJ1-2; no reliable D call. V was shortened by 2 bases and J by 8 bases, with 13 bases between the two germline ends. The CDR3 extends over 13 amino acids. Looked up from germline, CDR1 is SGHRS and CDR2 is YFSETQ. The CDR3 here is CASSLGSGLGYTF. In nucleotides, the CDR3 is TGCGCCAGCAGCTTAGGGAGTGGGTTGGGCTACACCTTC.

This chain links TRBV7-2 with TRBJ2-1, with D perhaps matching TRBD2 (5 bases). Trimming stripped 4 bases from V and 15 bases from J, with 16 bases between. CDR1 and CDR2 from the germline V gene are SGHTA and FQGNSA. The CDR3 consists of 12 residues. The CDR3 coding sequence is TGTGCCAGCAGCTCGGACTGGTCAGGTCTGTTCTTC. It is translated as CASSSDWSGLFF.

CDR3 in DNA: TGTGCCAGCAGCTCTGGGACTAGCGGGATTCAAGAGACCCAGTACTTC. Its translation is CASSSGTSGIQETQYF. V gene TRBV5-4 combines with J gene TRBJ2-5, with 13 bases aligning to TRBD2. Germline values: CDR1 SGHNT, CDR2 YYREEE (reference sequence). V shed 3 bases and J 2 bases; nucleotides not matched to a gene: 4. The CDR3 length is 16 residues.

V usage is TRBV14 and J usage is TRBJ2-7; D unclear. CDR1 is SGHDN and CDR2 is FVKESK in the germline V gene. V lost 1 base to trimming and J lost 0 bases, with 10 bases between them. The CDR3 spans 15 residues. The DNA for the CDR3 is TGTGCCAGCAGCCAAGTGGGCAGTAGCTCCTACGAGCAGTACTTC. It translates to CASSQVGSSSYEQYF.

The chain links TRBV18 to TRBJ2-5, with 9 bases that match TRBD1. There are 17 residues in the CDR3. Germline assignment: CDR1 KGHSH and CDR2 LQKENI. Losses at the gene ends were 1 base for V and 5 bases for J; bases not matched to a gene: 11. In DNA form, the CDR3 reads TGTGCCAGCTCACCACGCGACGGGACAGGGCTGATGGAGACCCAGTACTTC. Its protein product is CASSPRDGTGLMETQYF.

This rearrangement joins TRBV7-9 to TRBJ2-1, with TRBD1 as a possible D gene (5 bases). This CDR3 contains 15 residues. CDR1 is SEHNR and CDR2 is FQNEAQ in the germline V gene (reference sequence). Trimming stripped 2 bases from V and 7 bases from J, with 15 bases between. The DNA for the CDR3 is TGTGCCAGCAGCTTATCGCAGGGATGGGCGAATGAGCAGTTCTTC. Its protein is CASSLSQGWANEQFF.

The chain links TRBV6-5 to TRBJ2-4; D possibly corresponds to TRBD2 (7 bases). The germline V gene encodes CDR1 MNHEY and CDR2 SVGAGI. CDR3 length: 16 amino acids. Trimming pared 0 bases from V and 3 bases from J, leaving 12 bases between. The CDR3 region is CASSYSIGGVKNIQYF. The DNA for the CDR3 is TGTGCCAGCAGTTACTCGATAGGGGGGGTCAAAAACATTCAGTACTTC.

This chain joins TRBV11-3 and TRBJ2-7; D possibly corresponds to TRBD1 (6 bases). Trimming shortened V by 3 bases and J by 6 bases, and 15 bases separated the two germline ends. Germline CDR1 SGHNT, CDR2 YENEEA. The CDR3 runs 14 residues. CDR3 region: CASSFPTGSAEQYF. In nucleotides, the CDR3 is TGTGCCAGCAGCTTCCCGACAGGCTCCGCCGAGCAGTACTTC. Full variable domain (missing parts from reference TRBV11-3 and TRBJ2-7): EAGVVQSPRYKIIEKKQPVAFWCNPISGHNTLYWYLQNLGQGPELLIRYENEEAVDDSQLPKDRFSAERLKGVDSTLKIQPAELGDSAVYLCASSFPTGSAEQYFGPGTRLTVT.

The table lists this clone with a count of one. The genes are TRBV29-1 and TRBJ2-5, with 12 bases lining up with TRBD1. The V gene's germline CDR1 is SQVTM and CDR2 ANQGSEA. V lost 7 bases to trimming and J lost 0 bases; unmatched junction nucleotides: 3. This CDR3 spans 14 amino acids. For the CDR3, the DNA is TGCAGCGCCGGGACAGGGGGCTACCAAGAGACCCAGTACTTC. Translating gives CSAGTGGYQETQYF.

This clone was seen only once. The DNA of the CDR3 is TGCGCCAGCTGGCCGCCAGGTAGACAAGAGACCCAGTACTTC. It is translated as CASWPPGRQETQYF. The chain links TRBV10-2 to TRBJ2-5; no clear D. This CDR3 has 14 amino acids. Germline V gene sequence: CDR1 WSHSY, CDR2 SAAADI. Between the trimmed V and J ends, which lost 8 bases and 2 bases, there was a span of 15 bases.

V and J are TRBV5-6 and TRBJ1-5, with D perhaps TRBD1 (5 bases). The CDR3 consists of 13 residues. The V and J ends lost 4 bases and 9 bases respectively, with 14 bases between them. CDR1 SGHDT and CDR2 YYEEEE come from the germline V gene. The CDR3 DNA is TGTGCCAGCAGCAAGGAAAATAGGGGGCCCCAGCATTTT. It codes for CASSKENRGPQHF.

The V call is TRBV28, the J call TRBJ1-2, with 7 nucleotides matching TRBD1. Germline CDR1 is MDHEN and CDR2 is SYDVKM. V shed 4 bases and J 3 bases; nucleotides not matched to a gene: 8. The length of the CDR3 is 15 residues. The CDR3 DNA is TGTGCCAGCAGTTCTCCCAGACAGGGCGACTATGGCTACACCTTC. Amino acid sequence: CASSSPRQGDYGYTF.

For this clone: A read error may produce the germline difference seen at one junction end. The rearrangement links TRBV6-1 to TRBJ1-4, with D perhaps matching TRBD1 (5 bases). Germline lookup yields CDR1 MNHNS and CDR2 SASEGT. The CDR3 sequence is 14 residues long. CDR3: CASRVPGTSEKLFF. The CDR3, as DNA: TGTGCCAGCAGGGTCCCCGGGACTAGTGAAAAACTGTTTTTT.

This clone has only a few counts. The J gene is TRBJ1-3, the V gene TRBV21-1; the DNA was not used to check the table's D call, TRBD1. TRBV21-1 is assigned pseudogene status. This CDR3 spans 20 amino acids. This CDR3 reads CASSTRIRDRQSFSGNTIYF. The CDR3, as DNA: TGTGCCAGCAGCACACGAATCCGGGACAGGCAATCCTTCTCTGGAAACACCATATATTTT.

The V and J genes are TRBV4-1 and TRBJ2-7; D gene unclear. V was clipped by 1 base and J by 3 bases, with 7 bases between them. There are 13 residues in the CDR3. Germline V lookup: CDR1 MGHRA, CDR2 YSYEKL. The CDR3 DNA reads TGCGCCAGCAGCCAAGGGAAGCGCTACGAGCAGTACTTC. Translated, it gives CASSQGKRYEQYF.

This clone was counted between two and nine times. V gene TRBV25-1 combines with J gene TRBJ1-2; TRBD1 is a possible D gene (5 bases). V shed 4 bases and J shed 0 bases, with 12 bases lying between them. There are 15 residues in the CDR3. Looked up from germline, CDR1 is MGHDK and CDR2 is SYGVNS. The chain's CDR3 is CASSVPDSPNYGYTF. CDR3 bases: TGTGCCAGCAGTGTGCCAGACAGTCCTAACTATGGCTACACCTTC.

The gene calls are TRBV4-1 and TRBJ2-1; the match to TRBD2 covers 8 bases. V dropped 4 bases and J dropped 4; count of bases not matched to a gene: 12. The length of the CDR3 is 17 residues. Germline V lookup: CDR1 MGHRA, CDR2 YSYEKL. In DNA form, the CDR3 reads TGCGCCAGCAGCCCCCTGCGAGCGGGAGAATTTTACAATGAGCAGTTCTTC. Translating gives CASSPLRAGEFYNEQFF.